A single sample gave rise to the 14 T cell receptor beta chains below, sequenced in a study of blood T cell repertoires in COVID-19 (dated by TCRdb to about 2020). The library was built by means of the immunoSEQ multiplex PCR assay. The clones in this table, taken by TCRdb from immuneACCESS, are in-frame only. Not every clone is retained; where verified, under half of the shortfall comes from an unresolved V gene, and the cause of the rest is unknown. For this sample the table gives a few hundred thousand clones, of which around 83% were detected only once. The ten largest clonotypes hold roughly 1.4% of the sample. Sequenced input: peripheral blood. The receptor source for this set is a middle-aged woman who had recovered from COVID-19.

This clone was counted only a few times. The DNA of the CDR3 is TGTGCCAGCAGCTTAGATCTGGGAGGCCCCTTCTCCTACGAGCAGTACTTC. Its translation is CASSLDLGGPFSYEQYF. The chain combines TRBV11-2 with TRBJ2-7; tentatively, D is TRBD2 (6 bases). Deletions cut 0 bases from V and 0 bases from J, with 15 bases between. This CDR3 has 17 residues. Germline CDR1 reads SGHAT; CDR2 reads FQNNGV.

This chain links TRBV5-1 with TRBJ2-3; 8 bases agree with TRBD1. Looked up from germline, CDR1 is SGHRS and CDR2 is YFSETQ. The CDR3 contains 16 residues. J lost 3 bases, V lost 3 bases, and 9 bases had no gene match. The CDR3 sequence: CASSSGRQGRTDTQYF. In DNA form, the CDR3 reads TGCGCCAGCAGCTCGGGAAGACAGGGGCGGACAGATACGCAGTATTTT. Variable domain in full (rest from reference TRBV5-1 and TRBJ2-3): KAGVTQTPRYLIKTRGQQVTLSCSPISGHRSVSWYQQTPGQGLQFLFEYFSETQRNKGNFPGRFSGRQFSNSRSEMNVSTLELGDSALYLCASSSGRQGRTDTQYFGPGTRLTVL.

The chain recombines TRBV7-2 with TRBJ2-5; tentative D call: TRBD2 (7 bases). Germline CDR1 reads SGHTA; CDR2 reads FQGNSA. This CDR3 is built from 15 residues. Trimming removed 2 bases at V and 5 bases at J, with 15 bases between. The CDR3 loop reads CASSLLMGGAETQYF. Written as DNA, the CDR3 is TGTGCCAGCAGCTTACTTATGGGGGGGGCGGAGACCCAGTACTTC.

The chain has TRBV6-6 and TRBJ1-5; D unresolved. Deletions cut 5 bases from V and 0 bases from J, with 8 bases between. This CDR3 region has 14 residues. CDR1 is MNHNY and CDR2 is SVGAGI in the germline V gene (reference sequence). The CDR3 coding sequence is TGTGCCAGCAGTCTTACAGTTAGCAATCAGCCCCAGCATTTT. This sequence encodes CASSLTVSNQPQHF.

The rearrangement joins TRBV6-2 or TRBV6-3 to TRBJ1-1; 8 bases align to TRBD1. The length of the CDR3 is 15 residues. Trimming cost V 4 bases and J 1 base; bases outside gene matches: 5. Germline CDR1 and CDR2: MNHEY and SVGEGT. The CDR3 reads CASSSTGTGNTEAFF. For the CDR3, the DNA is TGTGCCAGCAGTTCAACTGGGACAGGGAACACTGAAGCTTTCTTT.

CDR3 bases: TGTGCCAGCAGTTACGGGGGGAGTTTGGTGAATGAGCAGTTCTTC. It yields the protein CASSYGGSLVNEQFF. This sequence joins TRBV6-5 and TRBJ2-1; tentative D call: TRBD2 (6 bases). V lost 2 bases to trimming and J lost 7 bases, with 15 bases between them. From germline, CDR1 is MNHEY and CDR2 SVGAGI. CDR3 length equals 15 residues.

Only one count was recorded for this clone. V usage is TRBV21-1 and J usage is TRBJ1-2; the tabulated D call, TRBD1, remains unverified against the DNA. TRBV21-1 is a pseudogene locus. This CDR3 comprises 16 residues. CDR3 DNA: TGTGCCAGCAGCAAAGAGGAGAAGGGGAACGTGGATGGCTACACCTTC. This sequence encodes CASSKEEKGNVDGYTF.

The chain couples TRBV29-1 to TRBJ1-2, with TRBD1 as a possible D gene (6 bases). Germline values: CDR1 SQVTM, CDR2 ANQGSEA. This CDR3 has 14 amino acids. Trimming removed 0 bases from V and 3 bases from J, with 11 bases in between. Here the CDR3 reads CSVEDRGADYGYTF. CDR3 nucleotide sequence: TGCAGCGTTGAAGATCGGGGGGCTGACTATGGCTACACCTTC.

The V call is TRBV7-2, the J call TRBJ2-3; no clear D gene. The length of the CDR3 is 13 residues. Germline V gene lookup returns CDR1 SGHTA and CDR2 FQGNSA. Trimming removed 1 base from V and 3 bases from J, with 5 bases in between. The DNA for the CDR3 is TGTGCCAGCAGCTTAGATCTTACAGATACGCAGTATTTT. Amino acid sequence: CASSLDLTDTQYF.

The V gene is TRBV5-5, the J gene TRBJ2-7, with 8 bases that match TRBD2. The CDR3 is made up of 17 amino acids. Germline trimming cut 0 bases from V and 4 bases from J; bases unmatched to any gene: 12. The germline gives CDR1 SGHKS, CDR2 YYEKEE (reference sequence). The CDR3 sequence: CASSLGGGAGGLYEQYF. The CDR3 DNA reads TGTGCCAGCAGCTTGGGAGGAGGGGCGGGGGGTTTATACGAGCAGTACTTC.

CDR3 sequence reads: CASSQELAGGPREETQYF. The CDR3 DNA reads TGTGCCAGCAGCCAAGAACTAGCGGGGGGGCCGAGGGAAGAGACCCAGTACTTC. The rearrangement uses TRBV4-2 and TRBJ2-5; TRBD2 aligns across 13 bases. V was pared by 0 bases and J by 3 bases, with 7 bases of the junction left unmatched. Germline V gene sequence: CDR1 LGHNA, CDR2 YNFKEQ. CDR3 length equals 18 residues.

This sequence joins TRBV5-6 and TRBJ1-1; the match to TRBD1 covers 7 bases. The junction had 4 bases not matched to a gene; V was cut back by 0 bases and J by 8 bases. CDR1 and CDR2 (germline): SGHDT, YYEEEE. This CDR3 has 13 residues. The CDR3 DNA reads TGTGCCAGCAGCTTGGAACCGGACAGGGAAGCTTTCTTT. This translates into CASSLEPDREAFF.

The chain is built from TRBV18 and TRBJ2-7; TRBD1 matches 10 bases. This CDR3 contains 16 residues. The J segment lost 6 bases and the V segment lost 6 bases, leaving 14 bases of the junction unmatched. Germline assignment: CDR1 KGHSH and CDR2 LQKENI. CDR3 amino acids: CASSPQLGTGVGEQYF. The DNA of the CDR3 is TGTGCCAGCTCGCCGCAACTTGGGACAGGGGTGGGCGAGCAGTACTTC. The full variable domain, in which reference TRBV18 and TRBJ2-7 provide the parts outside the CDR3, is NAGVMQNPRHLVRRRGQEARLRCSPMKGHSHVYWYRQLPEEGLKFMVYLQKENIIDESGMPKERFSAEFPKEGPSILRIQQVVRGDSAAYFCASSPQLGTGVGEQYFGPGTRLTVT.

The chain employs TRBV7-9 and TRBJ2-5, with D possibly TRBD2 on 6 matching bases. This CDR3 contains 16 residues. Trimming took 5 bases from V and 5 from J, leaving 21 bases between them. Germline V gene sequence: CDR1 SEHNR, CDR2 FQNEAQ (reference sequence). Here the CDR3 reads CASSPSSWGDGETQYF. CDR3 nucleotide sequence: TGTGCCAGCAGCCCCTCGAGTTGGGGGGATGGGGAGACCCAGTACTTC.